Sequencing of this TCR beta chain was carried out in a study of CD8+CD57+ T cells in acquired aplastic anemia. For the study at large: The average for DNA from sorted CD4+ and CD8+ cells was 3.2 ug. Points from the study as a whole: The number of CD8+ CDR3 sequences shared by patients and controls was roughly 31.

Investigators profiled TCR beta VDJ and CDR3 from genomic DNA template. TCRdb reanalysed the reads using MiXCR and keeps one entry per CDR3 protein. The sample lists over 150,000 distinct CDR3 sequences; roughly 49% were seen once. The sample holds many counts of this clonotype. Antigen unknown. For sequencing, patients were chosen who had shown expansion of CD8+CD57+ cells by flow cytometry. Receipt of therapy had not occurred in any patient by the time of blood sampling. The V gene end was trimmed by 3 bases and the J gene end by 5 bases; junction bases not matched to a gene: 7. The V gene's germline CDR1 is SGDLS and CDR2 YYNGEE. There are 14 residues in the CDR3.

The J gene is TRBJ1-1, the V gene TRBV9; 7 nucleotides line up with TRBD1. The receptor was isolated from a human donor with aplastic anemia. Sample: sorted CD4+, CD8+, or CD8+CD57+ T cells (not recorded which) from PBMCs. The CDR3 here is CASSDSTGVTEAFF. The DNA of the CDR3 is TGTGCCAGCAGCGATTCAACAGGGGTGACTGAAGCTTTCTTT.